Following are 24 T cell receptor beta chains from one sample sequenced in a study of cytomegalovirus exposure and HLA in healthy donors (dated by TCRdb to 2015 to 2018). The library was obtained by the immunoSEQ multiplex PCR assay. For the multiplex PCR, a mixture combining 60 forward primers for TCR Vbeta segments and 13 reverse primers for TCR Jbeta segments was used. In TCRdb, the immuneACCESS table is reduced to in-frame sequences with V and J assigned. These tables do not hold every clone; where another copy was compared, an unresolved V gene accounts for under half, and the others remain unexplained. This sample lists under 200,000 clones; 80% to 90% were detected once. The ten largest clones capture about 13% of the sample. Sequencing used PBMCs. These receptors were obtained from a woman between 45 and 60 years old in good health and CMV-seronegative.

With respect to this clone: One end of the junction is discordant with germline, which a read error may explain. The V gene is TRBV2, the J gene TRBJ1-2; D may be TRBD1 (6 bases). The CDR3 consists of 17 residues. The V gene's germline CDR1 is SNHLY and CDR2 FYNNEI. The CDR3 DNA reads as TGTGCCACCAAAACTTATTCCGGGACAAATAAAAACTATGGCTACGCCTTC. It yields the protein CATKTYSGTNKNYGYAF.

This sequence joins TRBV28 and TRBJ1-2, with 12 bases identical to TRBD1. The CDR3 has 15 amino acids. J was trimmed by 4 bases and V by 7 bases; bases with no gene match: 7. The germline V gene encodes CDR1 MDHEN and CDR2 SYDVKM. CDR3 residues: CASITSGQGAYGYTF. The CDR3 DNA reads TGTGCCAGCATCACCTCGGGACAGGGGGCCTATGGCTACACCTTC.

J is TRBJ2-3 and V is TRBV5-6; D is perhaps TRBD1 (7 bases). Germline lookup yields CDR1 SGHDT and CDR2 YYEEEE. The V end was cut by 3 bases, the J end by 3 bases, with 14 bases between. This CDR3 has 15 residues. In DNA form, the CDR3 reads TGTGCCAGCAGCTCGACAGGGAGGAAGACAGATACGCAGTATTTT. Protein sequence: CASSSTGRKTDTQYF.

On this clone: The junction and the germline gene differ at one end; a read error may be behind it. The chain carries TRBV5-5 and TRBJ2-7, with D possibly being TRBD1 (6 bases). CDR3 length equals 15 residues. Germline assignment: CDR1 SGHKS and CDR2 YYEKEE (reference sequence). CDR3 residues: CASSQQGGGPYEQYF. CDR3 nucleotides: TGCGCCAGCAGCCAACAGGGTGGGGGTCCCTACGAGCAGTACTTC.

V usage is TRBV5-1 and J usage is TRBJ2-5; 9 bases match TRBD1. Germline CDR1 reads SGHRS; CDR2 reads YFSETQ. The CDR3 has 15 amino acids. The ends lost 0 bases at V and 10 bases at J; junction bases unmatched: 10. In DNA form, the CDR3 reads TGCGCCAGCAGCTTGGCCGGACAGGGGACGACGGTCCAGTACTTC. Translation: CASSLAGQGTTVQYF.

V is TRBV28 and J is TRBJ2-3; D is possibly TRBD1 (5 bases). Trimming removed 6 bases at V and 4 bases at J, with 11 bases between. CDR3 size: 13 residues. Germline CDR1 is MDHEN and CDR2 is SYDVKM. CDR3 protein: CASSLDSADTQYF. The CDR3 DNA follows: TGTGCCAGCAGCCTTGACAGCGCAGATACGCAGTATTTT.

The rearrangement joins TRBV4-3 to TRBJ1-5; a possible D gene is TRBD1 (6 bases). The CDR3 is 15 residues long. Germline loops: CDR1 LGHNA, CDR2 YSLEER. V dropped 0 bases and J dropped 5 bases, with 11 bases sitting between them. CDR3 sequence reads: CASSQDQSGDQPQHF. As DNA, the CDR3 is TGCGCCAGCAGCCAAGATCAGTCAGGGGATCAGCCCCAGCATTTT.

The chain is built from TRBV11-3 and TRBJ2-7, with a tentative D call TRBD1 (6 bases). The CDR3 length is 15 residues. From germline, CDR1 is SGHNT and CDR2 YENEEA. The V end lost 0 bases, the J end lost 6 bases, and 15 bases lay between the germline ends. CDR3 DNA sequence: TGTGCCAGCAGCTTAGAGGGGCAGGGGTTCAGCGAGCAGTACTTC. It translates to CASSLEGQGFSEQYF.

CDR3 in amino acids: CASSGDSYYNEQFF. The CDR3, as DNA: TGTGCCAGCAGCGGAGACAGTTACTACAATGAGCAGTTCTTC. V and J are TRBV7-9 and TRBJ2-1; TRBD1 might be the D (5 bases). Germline assignment: CDR1 SEHNR and CDR2 FQNEAQ (reference sequence). V was cut by 5 bases and J by 3 bases, with 11 bases left in between. The length of the CDR3 is 14 residues.

The chain combines TRBV5-6 with TRBJ2-1; D gene uncertain. Germline loops: CDR1 SGHDT, CDR2 YYEEEE. The CDR3 is 13 residues long. Trimming pared 0 bases from V and 5 bases from J, leaving 6 bases between. The CDR3 protein is CASSLGGDNEQFF. CDR3 nucleotides: TGTGCCAGCAGCTTGGGCGGAGACAATGAGCAGTTCTTC.

The chain couples TRBV27 to TRBJ2-1; possible D gene TRBD2, 5 bases. Trimming left V 6 bases short and J 8 bases short, with 14 bases between. This CDR3 region has 13 residues. Germline values: CDR1 MNHEY, CDR2 SMNVEV (reference sequence). DNA for the CDR3: TGTGCCAGCAGCCGGGGTTGGTATGATGAGCAGTTCTTC. The encoded protein is CASSRGWYDEQFF.

The sample holds a few counts of this clone. The V gene is TRBV27, the J gene TRBJ1-5; unclear D gene. Trimming took off 0 bases at V and 1 base at J, with 7 bases between the two ends. Per the germline V gene, CDR1 is MNHEY and CDR2 is SMNVEV (reference sequence). The CDR3 has 15 residues. CDR3 in DNA: TGTGCCAGCAGTTTATCGGTGGAGAGCAATCAGCCCCAGCATTTT. It encodes CASSLSVESNQPQHF.

This chain links TRBV5-6 with TRBJ2-1; 8 nucleotides agree with TRBD2. Looked up from germline, CDR1 is SGHDT and CDR2 is YYEEEE. The CDR3 consists of 15 residues. With 3 bases clipped from V and 6 bases from J, the junction kept 8 bases outside the gene matches. The CDR3 bases are TGTGCCAGCAGCTCATTAGCGGGATATGTCAATGAGCAGTTCTTC. Its translation: CASSSLAGYVNEQFF.

V and J are TRBV9 and TRBJ1-1; unclear D gene. Germline V gives CDR1 SGDLS, CDR2 YYNGEE. There are 13 residues in the CDR3. V lost 4 bases to trimming and J lost 11 bases, with 18 bases between them. The CDR3 sequence: CASSLTGSKAAFF. In DNA, the CDR3 is TGTGCCAGCAGCTTAACCGGGAGCAAGGCTGCTTTCTTT.

The rearrangement joins TRBV11-1 to TRBJ2-5; D may be TRBD1 (6 bases). Germline V gene data show CDR1 as SGHAT and CDR2 as FQDESV (reference sequence). Trimming removed 5 bases at V and 1 base at J, with 14 bases between. This CDR3 is built from 15 residues. CDR3 sequence reads: CASSPGAVLQETQYF. CDR3 DNA sequence: TGTGCCAGCAGCCCAGGGGCAGTTCTCCAAGAGACCCAGTACTTC.

J is TRBJ2-1 and V is TRBV28; the match to TRBD2 covers 8 bases. Germline trimming cut 2 bases from V and 7 bases from J; bases unmatched to any gene: 7. CDR1 is MDHEN, CDR2 SYDVKM, per germline. This CDR3 spans 15 amino acids. The CDR3 DNA follows: TGTGCCAGCAGTTTAGGAGGGGCGGGAGGTAATGAGCAGTTCTTC. The encoded protein is CASSLGGAGGNEQFF.

The chain employs TRBV7-6 and TRBJ2-1, with TRBD2 matching 10 bases. Germline V gene lookup returns CDR1 SGHVS and CDR2 FNYEAQ. The V and J ends lost 2 bases and 2 bases, in that order; junction bases with no gene match: 3. CDR3 size: 16 residues. Here the CDR3 DNA reads TGTGCCAGCAGCTTAATTAGCGGGGGGCCCTACAATGAGCAGTTCTTC. It is translated as CASSLISGGPYNEQFF.

This clone has only one observation. This sequence joins TRBV29-1 and TRBJ2-5, with 12 nucleotides matching TRBD1. Germline V gene lookup returns CDR1 SQVTM and CDR2 ANQGSEA. Trimming cost V 4 bases and J 5 bases; bases outside gene matches: 8. CDR3 length: 15 residues. The CDR3: CSVVGDRGLSETQYF. The CDR3 coding sequence is TGCAGCGTTGTCGGGGACAGGGGGCTATCTGAGACCCAGTACTTC.

The chain recombines TRBV19 with TRBJ2-2; weak D call: TRBD1 (8 bases). The germline gives CDR1 LNHDA, CDR2 SQIVND (reference sequence). Trimming cost V 6 bases and J 6 bases, with 14 bases left between them. This CDR3 comprises 14 residues. The CDR3 DNA is TGTGCCAGTAGCACTACAGGGGGGGCCGGGGAGCTGTTTTTT. Translated: CASSTTGGAGELFF.

This rearrangement joins TRBV28 to TRBJ1-2; a weak D match, TRBD1 (6 bases). Germline V gives CDR1 MDHEN, CDR2 SYDVKM. This CDR3 is built from 16 residues. The germline V and J ends were trimmed by 6 bases and 5 bases, with 22 bases remaining between them. The CDR3 DNA follows: TGTGCCAGCAGGCATCCTCGGGGGGGCGCCAAGTATGGCTACACCTTC. Translating gives CASRHPRGGAKYGYTF.

The chain combines TRBV10-3 with TRBJ1-2; D might be TRBD1 (6 bases). The CDR3 sequence is 13 residues long. Germline assignment: CDR1 ENHRY and CDR2 SYGVKD. V was trimmed by 3 bases and J by 5 bases, leaving 10 bases between them. The CDR3 DNA reads as TGTGCCATCAGTGAACAGGGAAGTTATGGCTACACCTTC. Amino acid sequence: CAISEQGSYGYTF.

The rearrangement uses TRBV6-5 and TRBJ2-7; 8 bases match TRBD1. This CDR3 has 15 amino acids. The germline gives CDR1 MNHEY, CDR2 SVGAGI. V lost 2 bases to trimming and J lost 2 bases; unmatched junction nucleotides: 5. The CDR3 is CASSYRTGLTYEQYF. DNA for the CDR3: TGTGCCAGCAGTTACCGGACAGGGTTAACCTACGAGCAGTACTTC.

This chain links TRBV7-9 with TRBJ2-1; D remains ambiguous. Germline CDR1 SEHNR, CDR2 FQNEAQ (reference sequence). The CDR3 consists of 13 residues. V lost 4 bases, J lost 8 bases, and 12 bases lay in between. The CDR3 nucleotides are TGTGCCAGCAGCTCCCCAAGAACGGATGAGCAGTTCTTC. Residues: CASSSPRTDEQFF. The full variable domain, rest sourced from reference TRBV7-9 and TRBJ2-1, is DTGVSQNPRHKITKRGQNVTFRCDPISEHNRLYWYRQTLGQGPEFLTYFQNEAQLEKSRLLSDRFSAERPKGSFSTLEIQRTEQGDSAMYLCASSSPRTDEQFFGPGTRLTVL.

This sequence joins TRBV19 and TRBJ2-3; 9 nucleotides agree with TRBD2. Per the germline V gene, CDR1 is LNHDA and CDR2 is SQIVND (reference sequence). Trimming removed 5 bases from V and 1 base from J; junction bases left unmatched: 4. CDR3 length: 15 amino acids. As DNA, the CDR3 is TGTGCCAGTAGTCTCAGACTAGCGGGCACAGATACGCAGTATTTT. It yields the protein CASSLRLAGTDTQYF.